The 18 T cell receptor beta chains listed next were all sequenced from one sample in a study of memory CD4+ T cells and cytomegalovirus serostatus. Single viable CD3+CD4+CD8-CD45RO+ cells were sorted as the memory CD4+ T cells. Measured with immunoSEQ multiplex PCR; TCRdb has only the in-frame clones, and not every one. The sample yields just under 95,000 clones, 75% to 85% seen once. Specimen: memory CD4+ T cells from blood. The receptor set was obtained from an adult in good health and CMV-seropositive.

DNA for the CDR3: TGTGCCATCAGTGAACGAGTGAACACCGGGGAGCTGTTTTTT. Encoded protein: CAISERVNTGELFF. V is TRBV10-3 and J is TRBJ2-2; no reliable D call. Per the germline V gene, CDR1 is ENHRY and CDR2 is SYGVKD. The V gene lost 3 bases and the J gene lost 1 base, with 6 bases spanning the gap. The CDR3 has 14 amino acids.

This chain connects TRBV7-2 to TRBJ2-7; maybe TRBD1 (6 bases). Germline V gives CDR1 SGHTA, CDR2 FQGNSA. Trimming cost V 5 bases and J 7 bases, with 12 bases left between them. The CDR3 contains 12 residues. The CDR3 bases are TGTGCCAGCAGCACACGACAGGAGGAGCAGTACTTC. Encoded protein: CASSTRQEEQYF.

J is TRBJ1-3 and V is TRBV6-1; 8 bases agree with TRBD1. Losses at the gene ends were 7 bases for V and 0 bases for J; bases not matched to a gene: 2. Germline CDR1 is MNHNS and CDR2 is SASEGT. The CDR3 consists of 14 residues. The CDR3 here is CASITGGSGNTIYF. The CDR3 bases are TGTGCCAGCATTACAGGGGGCTCTGGAAACACCATATATTTT.

V and J are TRBV9 and TRBJ2-3; D possibly matches TRBD1 or TRBD2 (5 bases each). Between the trimmed V and J ends, which lost 0 bases and 4 bases, there was a span of 9 bases. This CDR3 is 14 amino acids long. Germline CDR1 and CDR2: SGDLS and YYNGEE. The CDR3 DNA follows: TGTGCCAGCAGCGTAGCTGTGGGGGCAGATACGCAGTATTTT. This codes for CASSVAVGADTQYF. The full variable domain, its missing parts supplied by reference TRBV9 and TRBJ2-3, is DSGVTQTPKHLITATGQRVTLRCSPRSGDLSVYWYQQSLDQGLQFLIQYYNGEERAKGNILERFSAQQFPDLHSELNLSSLELGDSALYFCASSVAVGADTQYFGPGTRLTVL.

About this clone: The junction shows a germline mismatch at one end, possibly a read error. This rearrangement joins TRBV2 to TRBJ2-7; the D gene is possibly TRBD2 (5 bases). The CDR3 is made up of 12 amino acids. CDR1 and CDR2 (germline): SNHLY, FYNNEI. The CDR3 loop is CASSALGDKNHF. In DNA form, the CDR3 reads TGTGCCAGCAGTGCCCTGGGAGACAAAAACCACTTC.

This clone was found once. The chain recombines TRBV28 with TRBJ1-5; no firm D call. CDR1 is MDHEN, CDR2 SYDVKM, per germline. CDR3 length equals 13 residues. Trimming shortened V by 6 bases and J by 8 bases, and 14 bases separated the two germline ends. CDR3 protein: CASSPGPWKPQHF. The CDR3, as DNA: TGTGCCAGCAGCCCCGGGCCCTGGAAGCCCCAGCATTTT.

The chain carries TRBV27 and TRBJ2-3, with 9 bases lining up with TRBD1. With V trimmed by 5 bases and J by 4 bases, 10 bases remained unmatched. This CDR3 is built from 16 residues. The V gene's germline CDR1 is MNHEY and CDR2 SMNVEV (reference sequence). Here the CDR3 DNA reads TGTGCCAGCAGTCCAGGGACAGGGAATCAGGCAGATACGCAGTATTTT. It specifies CASSPGTGNQADTQYF.

This clone has just one count. CDR3: CASSLGGHTIHNQPQHF. Here the CDR3 DNA reads TGTGCCAGCAGTCTGGGGGGACACACGATACATAATCAGCCCCAGCATTTT. This chain joins TRBV28 and TRBJ1-5; D perhaps matches TRBD1 (6 bases). The CDR3 has 17 residues. The ends were cut back, 5 bases at V and 4 bases at J, with 21 bases in the middle. The germline V gene encodes CDR1 MDHEN and CDR2 SYDVKM.

CDR3 residues: CASSSATMTYEQYF. The CDR3 region has the DNA TGTGCCAGCAGTAGCGCTACCATGACCTACGAGCAGTACTTC. The V and J genes are TRBV28 and TRBJ2-7; unclear D gene. V gave up 5 bases and J gave up 2 bases, with 13 bases separating them. This CDR3 spans 14 amino acids. Germline loops: CDR1 MDHEN, CDR2 SYDVKM.

This clone was counted only a few times. CDR3 region: CASSRDPRNYEQYF. The CDR3 DNA reads as TGTGCCAGCAGCCGGGACCCGAGAAACTACGAGCAGTACTTC. The chain recombines TRBV9 with TRBJ2-7, with D possibly called TRBD1 or TRBD2 (5 bases each). Trimming pared 4 bases from V and 3 bases from J, leaving 14 bases between. This CDR3 has 14 residues. In germline, CDR1 is SGDLS, CDR2 YYNGEE.

This clone was observed a handful of times. The V gene is TRBV4-1, the J gene TRBJ1-5; D call uncertain. The CDR3 is 15 amino acids. Germline assignment: CDR1 MGHRA and CDR2 YSYEKL. V was shortened by 1 base and J by 3 bases, with 10 bases between the two germline ends. CDR3 nucleotide sequence: TGCGCCAGCAGCCAAGTCTGGCAGAACAATCAGCCCCAGCATTTT. It yields the protein CASSQVWQNNQPQHF.

The genes are TRBV14 and TRBJ2-7; D tentatively reads TRBD1 or TRBD2 (5 bases each). The V and J ends lost 4 bases and 2 bases respectively, with 18 bases between them. CDR1 SGHDN and CDR2 FVKESK come from the germline V gene. The CDR3 is made up of 16 amino acids. CDR3 loop: CASSLTNPGRTYEQYF. The CDR3 region has the DNA TGTGCCAGCAGCCTAACAAACCCGGGACGGACCTACGAGCAGTACTTC.

In its sample, this clone was seen once. This rearrangement joins TRBV7-3 to TRBJ2-5; TRBD2 matches 8 bases. The J segment lost 4 bases and the V segment lost 5 bases, leaving 3 bases of the junction unmatched. Germline-derived CDR1 and CDR2 are SGHTA and FQGTGA. The length of the CDR3 is 13 residues. The CDR3 DNA sequence: TGTGCCAGCAGCCCGGGGGGGGTAGAGACCCAGTACTTC. Translation: CASSPGGVETQYF.

This clone showed up just once. The J gene is TRBJ2-3, the V gene TRBV10-3; 10 nucleotides match TRBD1. The CDR3 loop spans 13 amino acids. The germline gives CDR1 ENHRY, CDR2 SYGVKD. J was trimmed by 4 bases and V by 6 bases; bases with no gene match: 1. The CDR3 coding sequence is TGTGCCATCAGGGGGACAGGGGCAGATACGCAGTATTTT. Translation: CAIRGTGADTQYF.

The chain carries TRBV13 and TRBJ2-1; D is possibly TRBD2 (5 bases). Germline V CDR1 and CDR2: PRHDT, FYEKMQ (reference sequence). V was trimmed by 0 bases and J by 13 bases, leaving 19 bases between them. This CDR3 comprises 15 residues. The CDR3 protein is CASSLGSGYRSGQFF. The CDR3 DNA reads as TGTGCCAGCAGCTTAGGGTCGGGATACCGGTCTGGACAGTTCTTC. The full variable domain, rest sourced from reference TRBV13 and TRBJ2-1, is AAGVIQSPRHLIKEKRETATLKCYPIPRHDTVYWYQQGPGQDPQFLISFYEKMQSDKGSIPDRFSAQQFSDYHSELNMSSLELGDSALYFCASSLGSGYRSGQFFGPGTRLTVL.

The chain is built from TRBV5-1 and TRBJ2-1; D gene uncertain. CDR1 and CDR2 (germline): SGHRS, YFSETQ. Trimming left V 4 bases short and J 0 bases short, with 8 bases between. There are 14 residues in the CDR3. The CDR3 protein is CASSPPGSYNEQFF. In DNA, the CDR3 is TGCGCCAGCAGCCCCCCCGGCTCCTACAATGAGCAGTTCTTC.

J is TRBJ2-5 and V is TRBV28, with 12 positions matching TRBD2. V trimming: 5 bases; J trimming: 4 bases; junction bases outside the gene matches: 8. The CDR3 runs to 16 residues. CDR1 MDHEN and CDR2 SYDVKM come from the germline V gene. The CDR3 here is CASSPQQGLAGETQYF. The DNA of the CDR3 is TGTGCCAGCAGTCCCCAGCAGGGACTAGCGGGAGAGACCCAGTACTTC.

This rearrangement joins TRBV19 to TRBJ1-5; tentative D call: TRBD1 (5 bases). The germline gives CDR1 LNHDA, CDR2 SQIVND (reference sequence). Trimming cost V 8 bases and J 3 bases, with 20 bases left between them. This CDR3 has 16 amino acids. CDR3 loop: CASVPGSHIINQPQHF. The CDR3 nucleotides read TGTGCCAGTGTTCCAGGGTCCCACATAATCAATCAGCCCCAGCATTTT.